This entry concerns a single TCR beta chain. No antigen is known for it. PCR was performed using 60 Vbeta and 13 Jbeta primers. The table came from immunoSEQ multiplex PCR; TCRdb's copy has only in-frame clones and leaves some out. This sample carries around 170,000 clones, around 80% of them seen once, and the ten largest clones take approximately 6%. These data belong to a study of cytomegalovirus exposure and HLA in healthy donors. Study outcomes and limitations: Earlier analysis yielded a pattern in which most TCR beta V segments were productive about 90% or about 30% of the time.

CDR3 size: 14 residues. V was pared by 9 bases and J by 3 bases, with 16 bases between. Looked up from germline, CDR1 is LGHNA and CDR2 is YSLEER. The origin of this receptor is a man in his forties in good health and CMV-seropositive. The J gene is TRBJ2-3, the V gene TRBV4-3, with D hard to call. Material: PBMCs. The CDR3 here is CARSSLDDTDTQYF. CDR3 nucleotide sequence: TGCGCCAGAAGTAGCTTAGATGATACAGATACGCAGTATTTT.